The 2 T cell receptor beta chains reported below all come from one sample, sequenced in a study of graft-versus-host responses after intestinal transplantation. Data came from immunoSEQ multiplex PCR; TCRdb stores just in-frame clones and leaves some out. The sample includes roughly 14,000 clones, 25% to 30% of them seen just once. The input for sequencing was alloreactive CD4+ T cells from a mixed lymphocyte reaction culture, taken before intestinal transplant. This sample's subset: CFSE-low proliferating T cells sorted from roughly six-day pre-transplant mixed lymphocyte reaction (GvH or HvG direction). The receptor source for this set is a human patient who received an intestinal transplant.

The gene calls are TRBV21-1 and TRBJ2-1; the D segment call TRBD2 is taken from the table without a DNA check. TRBV21-1 is annotated as a pseudogene. The CDR3 consists of 14 residues. The CDR3 is CASLKREGLDEQFF. The CDR3 DNA sequence: TGTGCCAGCCTCAAGCGGGAGGGCCTCGATGAGCAGTTCTTC.

The chain recombines TRBV4-2 with TRBJ2-7, with 8 bases lining up with TRBD1. Germline V gene lookup returns CDR1 LGHNA and CDR2 YNFKEQ. Trimming removed 5 bases from V and 2 bases from J; junction bases left unmatched: 11. This CDR3 has 16 amino acids. This CDR3 is CASSYGTGLLTYEQYF. The CDR3, as DNA: TGTGCCAGCAGCTACGGGACAGGACTTCTTACCTACGAGCAGTACTTC.